The 24 T cell receptor beta chains below were found in one sample sequenced in a study of blood T cell repertoires in COVID-19. Assay used: immunoSEQ multiplex PCR; TCRdb lists only in-frame clones, some missing. The table has roughly 290,000 clones, 70% to 90% seen once. The sample taken for sequencing was PBMCs or T cells enriched from blood (not recorded which). These receptors were obtained from a woman under 40 who had recovered from COVID-19.

The chain recombines TRBV28 with TRBJ2-1, with 7 bases identical to TRBD2. Trimming cost V 3 bases and J 3 bases; bases outside gene matches: 11. Looked up from germline, CDR1 is MDHEN and CDR2 is SYDVKM. CDR3 size: 17 residues. As DNA, the CDR3 is TGTGCCAGCAGTTTGGTGGGTGGGAGGGCTTTCTACAATGAGCAGTTCTTC. Translating gives CASSLVGGRAFYNEQFF.

This rearrangement joins TRBV7-9 to TRBJ1-3, with TRBD1 matching 7 bases. Trimming removed 4 bases from V and 4 bases from J; junction bases left unmatched: 4. This CDR3 comprises 14 residues. The germline gives CDR1 SEHNR, CDR2 FQNEAQ (reference sequence). The CDR3 DNA reads TGTGCCAGCAGCTCCTTGGACAGGGGAAACACCATATATTTT. Its translation: CASSSLDRGNTIYF.

The chain combines TRBV29-1 with TRBJ2-5; 7 bases match TRBD1. This CDR3 region has 12 residues. V was pared by 5 bases and J by 4 bases, with 4 bases of the junction left unmatched. Germline loops: CDR1 SQVTM, CDR2 ANQGSEA. CDR3 loop: CSVLHRGETQYF. The CDR3 DNA reads TGCAGCGTTCTGCACAGGGGAGAGACCCAGTACTTC.

This rearrangement joins TRBV18 to TRBJ2-3; 10 bases fit TRBD1. This CDR3 spans 17 amino acids. Germline lookup yields CDR1 KGHSH and CDR2 LQKENI. The J segment lost 2 bases and the V segment lost 3 bases, leaving 8 bases of the junction unmatched. This CDR3 is CASSPTGTGAVTDTQYF. In nucleotides, the CDR3 is TGTGCCAGCTCACCGACCGGGACAGGGGCCGTCACAGATACGCAGTATTTT.

CDR3 nucleotides: TGTGCCAGCAGTGGCGGTCTTGGGAATTCACCCCTCCACTTT. This sequence encodes CASSGGLGNSPLHF. The chain links TRBV2 to TRBJ1-6, with D uncertain. The germline CDR1 and CDR2 sequences are SNHLY and FYNNEI. V shed 4 bases and J shed 7 bases, with 11 bases lying between them. The CDR3 has 14 residues.

The V call is TRBV2, the J call TRBJ2-3, with D hard to call. CDR3 length: 15 residues. The V gene lost 4 bases and the J gene lost 1 base, with 12 bases spanning the gap. The germline CDR1 and CDR2 sequences are SNHLY and FYNNEI. CDR3 DNA sequence: TGTGCCAGCAGTGTTCGAGGTTTAGGCACAGATACGCAGTATTTT. Translation: CASSVRGLGTDTQYF.

V and J are TRBV5-1 and TRBJ2-1, with 7 bases aligning to TRBD2. The ends lost 2 bases at V and 5 bases at J; junction bases unmatched: 4. The CDR3 runs 14 residues. The germline CDR1 and CDR2 sequences are SGHRS and YFSETQ. The CDR3 reads CASSFGRGDNEQFF. The CDR3 DNA reads as TGCGCCAGCAGCTTTGGCCGGGGGGACAATGAGCAGTTCTTC. The variable domain in full, with the rest retrieved from reference TRBV5-1 and TRBJ2-1, is KAGVTQTPRYLIKTRGQQVTLSCSPISGHRSVSWYQQTPGQGLQFLFEYFSETQRNKGNFPGRFSGRQFSNSRSEMNVSTLELGDSALYLCASSFGRGDNEQFFGPGTRLTVL.

This clone was seen a single time. The V call is TRBV12-5, the J call TRBJ1-1; a possible D gene is TRBD1 (6 bases). V lost 4 bases to trimming and J lost 4 bases, with 16 bases between them. Per germline, CDR1 LGHNT and CDR2 FRNRAP. The CDR3 contains 15 residues. The CDR3 protein is CASGSSTGLGTEAFF. Here the CDR3 DNA reads TGTGCTAGTGGTTCCTCGACAGGTTTGGGCACTGAAGCTTTCTTT.

Here the CDR3 DNA reads TGTGCCAGCAGCTTAACGGGACAGGGCCAAGCTTTCTTT. As protein: CASSLTGQGQAFF. The V and J genes are TRBV7-9 and TRBJ1-1; 9 positions match TRBD1. V lost 2 bases and J lost 9; bases outside the gene matches: 4. The CDR3 is made up of 13 amino acids. Germline V gene sequence: CDR1 SEHNR, CDR2 FQNEAQ (reference sequence).

The V gene is TRBV5-1, the J gene TRBJ1-1, with D tentatively TRBD1 (6 bases). This CDR3 is 15 amino acids long. Trimming left V 0 bases short and J 4 bases short, with 13 bases between. The germline V gene encodes CDR1 SGHRS and CDR2 YFSETQ. The chain's CDR3 is CASSLVGGEGTEAFF. The CDR3 nucleotides read TGCGCCAGCAGCTTGGTTGGGGGCGAGGGCACTGAAGCTTTCTTT.

This clone was seen only once. The gene calls are TRBV30 and TRBJ2-1, with D possibly matching TRBD1 (5 bases). The CDR3 is 13 residues long. Germline CDR1 GTSNPN, CDR2 SVGIG (reference sequence). CDR3 sequence: CARATGPRLEQFF. CDR3 sequence (DNA): TGTGCTCGGGCAACAGGACCTCGACTCGAGCAGTTCTTC. Combining the CDR3 with reference TRBV30 and TRBJ2-1 gives the whole variable domain SQTIHQWPATLVQPVGSPLSLECTVEGTSNPNLYWYRQAAGRGLQLLFYSVGIGQISSEVPQNLSASRPQDRQFILSSKKLLLSDSGFYLCARATGPRLEQFFGPGTRLTVL.

The chain links TRBV14 to TRBJ2-2; the D gene is possibly TRBD2 (7 bases). The ends were cut back, 4 bases at V and 5 bases at J, with 14 bases in the middle. There are 15 residues in the CDR3. Germline V gene lookup returns CDR1 SGHDN and CDR2 FVKESK. CDR3: CASSRRRGGTGELFF. The CDR3 coding sequence is TGTGCCAGCAGCCGAAGAAGGGGGGGGACCGGGGAGCTGTTTTTT.

V and J are TRBV10-2 and TRBJ1-5; 9 nucleotides match TRBD1. The germline V gene has CDR1 WSHSY and CDR2 SAAADI. The V gene end was trimmed by 3 bases and the J gene end by 9 bases; junction bases not matched to a gene: 6. The CDR3 sequence is 14 residues long. The CDR3: CASSEITGGRPQHF. The CDR3, as DNA: TGCGCCAGCAGTGAAATAACAGGGGGCCGGCCCCAGCATTTT.

The J gene is TRBJ2-1, the V gene TRBV7-2, with 9 bases matching TRBD2. V dropped 5 bases and J dropped 7; count of bases not matched to a gene: 9. The length of the CDR3 is 15 residues. Germline V gene sequence: CDR1 SGHTA, CDR2 FQGNSA. As DNA, the CDR3 is TGTGCCAGCAGCCGCGCGAGCGGGGGGAGAAATGAGCAGTTCTTC. Amino acid sequence: CASSRASGGRNEQFF.

The chain is built from TRBV27 and TRBJ2-7; 8 nucleotides match TRBD2. The V gene's germline CDR1 is MNHEY and CDR2 SMNVEV (reference sequence). The CDR3 has 13 residues. Losses at the gene ends were 3 bases for V and 4 bases for J; bases not matched to a gene: 2. CDR3 residues: CASSFGGGYEQYF. The DNA of the CDR3 is TGTGCCAGCAGTTTCGGGGGGGGGTACGAGCAGTACTTC.

Ten or more counts support this clone. J is TRBJ1-5 and V is TRBV15; D perhaps matches TRBD1 (6 bases). V gave up 0 bases and J gave up 6 bases, with 15 bases separating them. CDR3 length equals 16 residues. Germline V gene lookup returns CDR1 LNHNV and CDR2 YYDKDF (reference sequence). CDR3 protein: CATSRDRGGMGQPQHF. CDR3 coding DNA: TGTGCCACCAGCAGAGATAGGGGGGGCATGGGTCAGCCCCAGCATTTT.

This clone was observed a single time. J is TRBJ2-1 and V is TRBV3-1 (or the pseudogene TRBV3-2); 10 bases match TRBD2. The length of the CDR3 is 15 residues. Per the germline V gene, CDR1 is LGHDT and CDR2 is YNNKEL (reference sequence). The trim removed 4 bases at V and 7 bases at J, leaving 7 bases unmatched. The CDR3 sequence: CASSRLAGSSNEQFF. The CDR3 coding sequence is TGTGCCAGCAGCCGACTAGCGGGTTCGTCAAATGAGCAGTTCTTC.

A word on this clone: The identical CDR3 is also encoded by other nucleotide sequences in the sample. The chain is built from TRBV7-9 and TRBJ2-7; D is ambiguous. Trimming cost V 5 bases and J 4 bases, with 9 bases left between them. The CDR3 has 12 amino acids. Germline lookup yields CDR1 SEHNR and CDR2 FQNEAQ (reference sequence). This chain's CDR3 is CASSPTGYEQYF. The CDR3 nucleotides are TGTGCCAGCAGCCCGACCGGGTACGAGCAGTACTTC. The full variable domain, rest sourced from reference TRBV7-9 and TRBJ2-7, is DTGVSQNPRHKITKRGQNVTFRCDPISEHNRLYWYRQTLGQGPEFLTYFQNEAQLEKSRLLSDRFSAERPKGSFSTLEIQRTEQGDSAMYLCASSPTGYEQYFGPGTRLTVT.

The CDR3 DNA sequence: TGTGCCAGCAGCTTGGGGACAGGGGCTGAAGCTTTCTTT. Translation gives CASSLGTGAEAFF. The J gene is TRBJ1-1, the V gene TRBV5-4; TRBD1 aligns across 9 bases. V lost 0 bases to trimming and J lost 6 bases; unmatched junction nucleotides: 0. The CDR3 loop spans 13 amino acids. From germline, CDR1 is SGHNT and CDR2 YYREEE (reference sequence). Complete variable domain (other parts from reference TRBV5-4 and TRBJ1-1): ETGVTQSPTHLIKTRGQQVTLRCSSQSGHNTVSWYQQALGQGPQFIFQYYREEENGRGNFPPRFSGLQFPNYSSELNVNALELDDSALYLCASSLGTGAEAFFGQGTRLTVV.

The chain couples TRBV19 to TRBJ1-1; TRBD1 matches at 10 bases. Germline V gene data show CDR1 as LNHDA and CDR2 as SQIVND (reference sequence). The CDR3 covers 15 residues. V lost 5 bases to trimming and J lost 6 bases; unmatched junction nucleotides: 9. CDR3: CASSSRTGGKSEAFF. CDR3 DNA sequence: TGTGCCAGTAGTTCGAGGACAGGGGGTAAGTCTGAAGCTTTCTTT.

The J gene is TRBJ2-2, the V gene TRBV7-2, with 13 bases matching TRBD2. There are 15 residues in the CDR3. CDR1 is SGHTA and CDR2 is FQGNSA in the germline V gene. With 5 bases clipped from V and 6 bases from J, the junction kept 3 bases outside the gene matches. The DNA for the CDR3 is TGTGCCAGCAGCCCCGGACTAGCGGGGGCCGGGGAGCTGTTTTTT. Translating it yields CASSPGLAGAGELFF.

V gene TRBV19 combines with J gene TRBJ2-1; the match to TRBD1 covers 10 bases. CDR1 is LNHDA and CDR2 is SQIVND in the germline V gene (reference sequence). This CDR3 region has 15 residues. With V trimmed by 1 base and J by 6 bases, 3 bases remained unmatched. CDR3 in amino acids: CASSIGRTGGNEQFF. The DNA of the CDR3 is TGTGCCAGTAGTATAGGAAGGACAGGGGGCAATGAGCAGTTCTTC.

This rearrangement joins TRBV28 to TRBJ2-3, with 13 bases aligning to TRBD2. Germline loops: CDR1 MDHEN, CDR2 SYDVKM. With V trimmed by 5 bases and J by 2 bases, 13 bases remained unmatched. This CDR3 has 19 amino acids. DNA of the CDR3: TGTGCCAGCAGTACGGGACTAGCGGGATCCGCGCCCTTCACAGATACGCAGTATTTT. Amino acid sequence: CASSTGLAGSAPFTDTQYF.

Of note for this clone: Mismatch with germline at one junction end may stem from a read error. Other DNA sequences in this specimen translate into the identical CDR3. The rearrangement joins TRBV9 to TRBJ2-7; 9 bases fit TRBD1. Germline V gene sequence: CDR1 SGDLS, CDR2 YYNGEE. The CDR3 has 16 residues. The CDR3 reads CASSDPGQGPSYEQYF. CDR3 nucleotide sequence: TGTGCTAGCAGCGACCCGGGACAGGGCCCTTCCTACGAGCAGTACTTC.